These 20 T cell receptor beta chains share one sample of origin, sequenced in a study of response to subunit inactivated influenza vaccine. TCRdb redid the calling of the RT-PCR reads with MiXCR, one entry per CDR3 protein. The sample records about 580,000 distinct CDR3 sequences, approximately 15% being singletons. The sequenced sample was PBMCs from blood, obtained less than 13 days after vaccination. These receptors all come from a man aged 50 to 60 who received an inactivated influenza vaccine.

The chain is built from TRBV6-1 and TRBJ2-7, with 7 bases that match TRBD1. V lost 4 bases and J lost 5; bases outside the gene matches: 11. The CDR3 runs to 15 residues. Per germline, CDR1 MNHNS and CDR2 SASEGT. The CDR3 DNA reads as TGTGCCAGCAGTGTACAGGGGACCAGGGACCACGAGCAGTACTTC. This encodes CASSVQGTRDHEQYF.

This clonotype was counted only a few times. This rearrangement joins TRBV6-1 to TRBJ1-6; D is possibly TRBD1 (6 bases). V was trimmed by 1 base and J by 10 bases, leaving 14 bases between them. Germline-derived CDR1 and CDR2 are MNHNS and SASEGT. The CDR3 has 15 residues. CDR3 sequence reads: CASSEGDTGTSPLHF. CDR3 coding DNA: TGTGCCAGCAGTGAAGGGGACACCGGGACGTCACCCCTCCACTTT.

The rearrangement links TRBV6-4 to TRBJ2-3, with 11 bases matching TRBD2. The CDR3 length is 16 residues. Germline CDR1 reads MRHNA; CDR2 reads SNTAGT. V was clipped by 3 bases and J by 3 bases; unmatched bases: 5. The DNA of the CDR3 is TGTGCCAGCAGTGAGTCGACTAGCGGGGCGACAGATACGCAGTATTTT. This translates into CASSESTSGATDTQYF.

This clonotype was counted ten times or more. The chain recombines TRBV5-1 with TRBJ1-3; 8 nucleotides agree with TRBD1. The CDR3 extends over 17 amino acids. With V trimmed by 1 base and J by 0 bases, 6 bases remained unmatched. Per the germline V gene, CDR1 is SGHRS and CDR2 is YFSETQ. This CDR3 reads CASSLLAGTGSGNTIYF. Here the CDR3 DNA reads TGCGCCAGCAGCTTGCTTGCCGGGACAGGCTCTGGAAACACCATATATTTT.

This clonotype was recorded a few times. CDR3 in DNA: TGTGCCAGCAGTTATGGGGCCGGGGAGCTGTTTTTT. Its protein product is CASSYGAGELFF. The chain recombines TRBV6-5 with TRBJ2-2; D not certain. Germline CDR1 and CDR2: MNHEY and SVGAGI. V lost 3 bases and J 6 bases, leaving 5 bases between the germline ends. This CDR3 spans 12 amino acids.

This clonotype was detected a few times. This chain uses TRBV9 with TRBJ2-3; D gene uncertain. The germline V gene encodes CDR1 SGDLS and CDR2 YYNGEE. Trimming stripped 2 bases from V and 0 bases from J, with 10 bases between. This CDR3 region has 15 residues. The DNA for the CDR3 is TGTGCCAGCAGCGTTCAGGCAGCTAGCACAGATACGCAGTATTTT. Translation: CASSVQAASTDTQYF.

The chain is built from TRBV6-5 and TRBJ1-5; tentative D call: TRBD1 (5 bases). The V end was cut by 2 bases, the J end by 6 bases, with 20 bases between. The germline V gene has CDR1 MNHEY and CDR2 SVGAGI. The CDR3 totals 17 residues. The CDR3 region is CASSYGITQGGGQPQHF. The CDR3 DNA reads as TGTGCCAGCAGTTACGGGATAACCCAGGGAGGAGGTCAGCCCCAGCATTTT.

This clonotype has just a few counts. The rearrangement links TRBV4-2 to TRBJ2-7, with D perhaps matching TRBD2 (7 bases). There are 16 residues in the CDR3. Germline-derived CDR1 and CDR2 are LGHNA and YNFKEQ. Trimming pared 0 bases from V and 4 bases from J, leaving 16 bases between. The CDR3 DNA follows: TGTGCCAGCAGCCAAGAATATCGGGGGGCAAGTTACGAGCAGTACTTC. It specifies CASSQEYRGASYEQYF.

In this sample, this clonotype turned up a few times. This rearrangement joins TRBV9 to TRBJ1-3, with D possibly matching TRBD1 (5 bases). Trimming left V 4 bases short and J 1 base short, with 12 bases between. The CDR3 loop spans 15 amino acids. The germline V gene encodes CDR1 SGDLS and CDR2 YYNGEE. For the CDR3, the DNA is TGTGCCAGCAGCCCCGCAGGGATGTCTGGAAACACCATATATTTT. It codes for CASSPAGMSGNTIYF. Complete variable domain (other parts from reference TRBV9 and TRBJ1-3): DSGVTQTPKHLITATGQRVTLRCSPRSGDLSVYWYQQSLDQGLQFLIQYYNGEERAKGNILERFSAQQFPDLHSELNLSSLELGDSALYFCASSPAGMSGNTIYFGEGSWLTVV.

This clonotype was counted only a few times. The gene calls are TRBV7-2 and TRBJ2-3, with no clear D. CDR3 length: 15 residues. Trimming pared 1 base from V and 0 bases from J, leaving 8 bases between. Germline CDR1 and CDR2: SGHTA and FQGNSA. CDR3 region: CASSLGFVSTDTQYF. CDR3 DNA sequence: TGTGCCAGCAGCTTAGGTTTCGTGAGCACAGATACGCAGTATTTT.

CDR3 nucleotides: TGTGCCAGCAGCGGCCGACAGTACCAAGAGACCCAGTACTTC. Encoded protein: CASSGRQYQETQYF. The chain joins TRBV7-2 to TRBJ2-5; possibly TRBD1 for D (5 bases). Deletions cut 5 bases from V and 0 bases from J, with 10 bases between. The CDR3 is 14 residues long. CDR1 and CDR2 (germline): SGHTA, FQGNSA. The full variable domain, rest sourced from reference TRBV7-2 and TRBJ2-5, is GAGVSQSPSNKVTEKGKDVELRCDPISGHTALYWYRQSLGQGLEFLIYFQGNSAPDKSGLPSDRFSAERTGGSVSTLTIQRTQQEDSAVYLCASSGRQYQETQYFGPGTRLLVL.

The rearrangement uses TRBV29-1 and TRBJ2-1; 8 bases agree with TRBD2. Losses at the gene ends were 4 bases for V and 8 bases for J; bases not matched to a gene: 13. The CDR3 sequence is 15 residues long. Looked up from germline, CDR1 is SQVTM and CDR2 is ANQGSEA. The CDR3 is CSVALTSGPGDEQFF. The CDR3 coding sequence is TGCAGCGTTGCCTTAACTAGCGGCCCAGGGGATGAGCAGTTCTTC.

This chain joins TRBV10-2 and TRBJ1-1; no definite D call. The germline V and J ends were trimmed by 4 bases and 3 bases, with 6 bases remaining between them. The CDR3 totals 12 residues. The germline CDR1 and CDR2 sequences are WSHSY and SAAADI. The CDR3 region has the DNA TGCGCCAGCAGTGGGGGATACACTGAAGCTTTCTTT. The encoded protein is CASSGGYTEAFF.

This clonotype has at least ten counts. The chain combines TRBV7-2 with TRBJ2-2; D may correspond to TRBD1 or TRBD2 (6 bases each). The V end was cut by 2 bases, the J end by 6 bases, with 16 bases between. CDR1 is SGHTA, CDR2 FQGNSA, per germline. This CDR3 is built from 16 residues. The CDR3 is CASSLTWAEGAGELFF. CDR3 in DNA: TGTGCCAGCAGCTTAACGTGGGCGGAGGGGGCCGGGGAGCTGTTTTTT.

Only a few counts were recorded for this clonotype. V usage is TRBV12-3 or TRBV12-4 and J usage is TRBJ2-2, with D maybe TRBD2 (6 bases). Trimming pared 7 bases from V and 7 bases from J, leaving 19 bases between. This CDR3 is built from 15 residues. As DNA, the CDR3 is TGTGCCAGCACTAAAGGAGGGGTGCGGGTCGGGGAGCTGTTTTTT. Translating it yields CASTKGGVRVGELFF.

The V gene is TRBV9, the J gene TRBJ1-1; TRBD1 agrees at 10 bases. Losses at the gene ends were 4 bases for V and 1 base for J; bases not matched to a gene: 7. In germline, CDR1 is SGDLS, CDR2 YYNGEE. The CDR3 covers 16 residues. CDR3 residues: CASSRTGGEENTEAFF. The DNA of the CDR3 is TGTGCCAGCAGCCGGACAGGGGGTGAGGAGAACACTGAAGCTTTCTTT. Complete variable domain (other parts from reference TRBV9 and TRBJ1-1): DSGVTQTPKHLITATGQRVTLRCSPRSGDLSVYWYQQSLDQGLQFLIQYYNGEERAKGNILERFSAQQFPDLHSELNLSSLELGDSALYFCASSRTGGEENTEAFFGQGTRLTVV.

CDR3 amino acids: CASSSRQGNGYTF. Here the CDR3 DNA reads TGTGCCAGCAGTTCCAGACAGGGGAATGGCTACACCTTC. The chain is built from TRBV7-2 and TRBJ1-2; 8 bases agree with TRBD1. Trimming cost V 6 bases and J 6 bases; bases outside gene matches: 6. Per the germline V gene, CDR1 is SGHTA and CDR2 is FQGNSA. The CDR3 extends over 13 amino acids.

This clonotype was counted between two and nine times. The chain recombines TRBV3-1 with TRBJ2-1; D is ambiguous. The CDR3 is made up of 13 amino acids. The germline gives CDR1 LGHDT, CDR2 YNNKEL (reference sequence). Trimming took off 1 base at V and 9 bases at J, with 10 bases between the two ends. DNA of the CDR3: TGTGCCAGCAGCCAAGCCGGCGTCGGTGAGCAGTTCTTC. As protein: CASSQAGVGEQFF.

The V call is TRBV7-9, the J call TRBJ2-3, with D perhaps matching TRBD2 (6 bases). Germline CDR1 is SEHNR and CDR2 is FQNEAQ (reference sequence). Trimming removed 1 base at V and 2 bases at J, with 13 bases between. This CDR3 contains 16 residues. The CDR3 DNA follows: TGTGCCAGCAGCTTAGTTGTAGCGGAGTCCACAGATACGCAGTATTTT. Translation: CASSLVVAESTDTQYF.

This clonotype was observed at least ten times. The CDR3 DNA follows: TGCAGTGCTAGCAGTCAGGGGGCTAGCAATCAGCCCCAGCATTTT. Its translation is CSASSQGASNQPQHF. V is TRBV20-1 and J is TRBJ1-5; 8 nucleotides line up with TRBD1. V lost 3 bases, J lost 0 bases, and 4 bases stayed unmatched. Looked up from germline, CDR1 is DFQATT and CDR2 is SNEGSKA (reference sequence). This CDR3 contains 15 residues.